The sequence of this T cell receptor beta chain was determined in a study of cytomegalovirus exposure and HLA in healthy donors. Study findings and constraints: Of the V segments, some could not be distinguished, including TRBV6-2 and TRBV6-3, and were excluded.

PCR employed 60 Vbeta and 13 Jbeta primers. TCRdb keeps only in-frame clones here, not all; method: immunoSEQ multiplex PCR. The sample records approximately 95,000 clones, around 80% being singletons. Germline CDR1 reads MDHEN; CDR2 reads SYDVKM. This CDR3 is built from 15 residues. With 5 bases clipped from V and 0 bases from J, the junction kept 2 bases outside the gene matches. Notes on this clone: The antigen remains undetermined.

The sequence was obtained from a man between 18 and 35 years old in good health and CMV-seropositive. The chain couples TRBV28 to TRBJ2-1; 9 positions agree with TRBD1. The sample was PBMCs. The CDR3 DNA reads TGTGCCAGCAGTCAACAGGGGGCCTCCTACAATGAGCAGTTCTTC. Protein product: CASSQQGASYNEQFF.